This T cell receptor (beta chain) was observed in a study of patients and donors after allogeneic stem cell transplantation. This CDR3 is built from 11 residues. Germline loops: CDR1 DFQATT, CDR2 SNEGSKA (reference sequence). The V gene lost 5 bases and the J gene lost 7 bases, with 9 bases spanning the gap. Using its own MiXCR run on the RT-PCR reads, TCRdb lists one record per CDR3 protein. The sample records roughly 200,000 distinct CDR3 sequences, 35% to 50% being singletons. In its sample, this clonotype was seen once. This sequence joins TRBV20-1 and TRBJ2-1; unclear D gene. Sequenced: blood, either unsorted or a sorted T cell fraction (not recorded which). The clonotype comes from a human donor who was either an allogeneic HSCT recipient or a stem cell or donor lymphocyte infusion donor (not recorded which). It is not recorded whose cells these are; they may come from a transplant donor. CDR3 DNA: TGCAGTGCTCGGCACCGGAATGAGCAGTTCTTC. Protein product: CSARHRNEQFF.